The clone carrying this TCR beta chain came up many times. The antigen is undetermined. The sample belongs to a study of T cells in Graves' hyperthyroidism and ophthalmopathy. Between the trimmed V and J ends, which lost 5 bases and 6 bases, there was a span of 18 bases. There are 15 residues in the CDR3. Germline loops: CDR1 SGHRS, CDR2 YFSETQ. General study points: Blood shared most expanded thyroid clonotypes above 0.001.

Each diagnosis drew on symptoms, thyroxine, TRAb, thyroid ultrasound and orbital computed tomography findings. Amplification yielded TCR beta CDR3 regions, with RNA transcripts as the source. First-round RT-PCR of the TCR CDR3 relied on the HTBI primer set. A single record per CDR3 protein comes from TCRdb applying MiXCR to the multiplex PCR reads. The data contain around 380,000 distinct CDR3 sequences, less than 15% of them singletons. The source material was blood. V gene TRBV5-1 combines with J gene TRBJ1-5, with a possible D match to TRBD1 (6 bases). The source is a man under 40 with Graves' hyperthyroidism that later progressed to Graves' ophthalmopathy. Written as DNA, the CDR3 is TGCGCCAGCAGTCTCACACAGGGAGTTGGTCAGCCCCAGCATTTT. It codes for CASSLTQGVGQPQHF.